The entry that follows covers one T cell receptor beta chain sequence. The sample belongs to a study of blood T cells in healthy people across ages. Primers used in a second PCR of roughly 6 to 11 cycles were a sample-barcoded 5' primer and a J-beta primer mix. TCRdb recomputed calls from the 5' RACE reads with MiXCR, one row per CDR3 protein. This table holds approximately 780,000 distinct CDR3 sequences, 20% to 30% found once. This CDR3 is built from 14 residues. The ends were cut back, 6 bases at V and 3 bases at J, with 18 bases in the middle. Germline lookup yields CDR1 DFQATT and CDR2 SNEGSKA (reference sequence). These same data were also listed under a study on T cells of mothers and their children. That paper adds: Sequencing returned over 8 million TCR beta CDR3 reads per mother and about 2.9 million per child. The shaping of TCR recombination output by thymic selection is similar in related and unrelated pairs.

The sequenced sample was blood. The TCR sequence derives from a boy younger than 18 in good health. The chain is built from TRBV20-1 and TRBJ2-7, with a weak D call TRBD2 (6 bases). CDR3 in amino acids: CSATSAGRNYEQYF. The CDR3 region has the DNA TGCAGTGCCACCTCGGCGGGACGCAACTACGAGCAGTACTTC.